This T cell receptor (beta chain) was profiled in a study of blood T cell repertoires in COVID-19 (dated by TCRdb to 2020 to 2021). Some background on the complete study: Samples covering the acute and convalescent phases of COVID-19 were provided by collaborators in the United States, Italy and Spain. The material from the prospective study consisted of cDNA or gDNA derived from T cells, B-cell-depleted T cells, or PBMCs. Subjects who had been exposed to COVID-19, were actively infected with it, or had recovered from it provided the deeply sampled blood TCRbeta repertoires that made up the dataset. The repertoires were released in a freely available public database meant as a resource for research on the immune response to SARS-CoV-2. The samples were drawn from the first 160 participants of the ongoing ImmuneRACE study and from 1,254 subjects provided by 6 global collaborators. The sample metadata nearly always contained a de-identified subject ID, COVID-19 status, age in years and sex. Where available, HLA class I and class II types were obtained from metadata supplied by the sample provider rather than from assay-based typing.

TCRbeta CDR3 regions were amplified from genomic DNA by means of the immunoSEQ Assay, a bias-controlled multiplex PCR. The authors processed their data as follows. Nucleated cell counts per sample were estimated from amplification of reference gene primers within the assay. To quantify the absolute abundance of each unique TCRbeta CDR3 rearrangement, sequence reads were collapsed and filtered. For each sample, productive Simpson clonality was calculated by taking the square root of Simpson's diversity index across productive rearrangements. The source is immuneACCESS, and TCRdb retained only in-frame sequences with V and J called. Part of the clones is not carried over; for the studies checked, unresolved V genes explain less than half of this, and the remainder is unexplained. That table furnishes V, J and clone size, whereas the DNA furnished D and trimming. In all, the sample holds approximately 350,000 clones, and approximately 88% of those were seen once. Approximately 3% of the sample is in the top ten clones.

In Seattle, one collaborating source enrolled patients while the infection was active and tracked those patients longitudinally over the course of disease. Each collaborating institution followed its own protocols to collect whole blood in K2EDTA tubes. For TCRbeta analysis, collaborators shipped samples as frozen whole blood, isolated PBMCs, or DNA extracted from either of those sample types. About this clone: This clone's antigen is unknown. Base qualities were left out, and no much larger clone turns up one base away.

CDR1 LGHDT and CDR2 YNNKEL are derived from the germline V gene (reference sequence). From V the trimming removes 5 bases and from J it removes 7 bases, while the gene matches leave 7 bases of the junction unaccounted for. From the cysteine through the phenylalanine, the CDR3 covers 15 amino acids. CDR3 DNA is the only sequence kept; it has 45 bases, read in frame from the first base. Broader findings and caveats from the paper: How much clinical and demographic metadata was included differed by source and by participant, and the metadata was provided uncurated.

This TCR was sampled from a woman in her thirties with COVID-19, enrolled during active disease. Rearrangement joined TRBV3-1 (or the pseudogene TRBV3-2) to TRBJ2-1, and 11 junction bases match TRBD2. Sequenced: peripheral blood. The DNA reads as follows: TGTGCCAGCAGCACTACTAGCGGGAGTGGGAATGAGCAGTTCTTC. Its amino acids are CASSTTSGSGNEQFF.